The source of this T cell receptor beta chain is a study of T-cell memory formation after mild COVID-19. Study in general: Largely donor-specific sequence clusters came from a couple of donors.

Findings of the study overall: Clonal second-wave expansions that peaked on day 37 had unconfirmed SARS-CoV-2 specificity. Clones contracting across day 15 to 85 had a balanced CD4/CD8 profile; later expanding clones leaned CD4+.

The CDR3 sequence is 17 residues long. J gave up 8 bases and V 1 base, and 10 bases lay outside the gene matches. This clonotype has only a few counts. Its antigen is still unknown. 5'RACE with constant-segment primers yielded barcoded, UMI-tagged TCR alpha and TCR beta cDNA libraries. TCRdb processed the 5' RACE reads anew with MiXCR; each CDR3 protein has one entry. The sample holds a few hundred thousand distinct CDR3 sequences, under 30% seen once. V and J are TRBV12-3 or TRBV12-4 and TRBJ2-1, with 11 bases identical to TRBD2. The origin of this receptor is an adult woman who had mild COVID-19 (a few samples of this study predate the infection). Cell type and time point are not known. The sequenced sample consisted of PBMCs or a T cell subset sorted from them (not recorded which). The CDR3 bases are TGTGCCAGCAGTTTAGATGGTCTTACTAGCGGGAGATATGAGCAGTTCTTC. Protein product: CASSLDGLTSGRYEQFF.